This T cell receptor (beta chain) was profiled in a study of blood T cells in healthy people across ages. Study-level findings and limits: The study found more naive CD4+ cells and higher diversity in long-lived than aged donors. Significant beta diversity loss was already apparent by age approximately 36, declining roughly linearly. TCR beta diversity tracked closely with naive T cell percentage.

Total RNA amounts of at least 6 micrograms were extracted per sample. The second PCR ran roughly 7 to 12 cycles with a sample-barcoded 5' primer and J-beta primers. One entry per CDR3 protein, called by TCRdb with MiXCR from the 5' RACE reads. The sample has about 800,000 distinct CDR3 sequences, about 42% seen once. This clonotype showed up just a few times. The antigen is undetermined. CDR1 is DFQATT and CDR2 is SNEGSKA in the germline V gene (reference sequence). The CDR3 is made up of 14 amino acids. The junction had 1 base not matched to a gene; V was cut back by 0 bases and J by 4 bases. The chain is built from TRBV20-1 and TRBJ2-5; 11 nucleotides line up with TRBD2. Sequencing was done on a sample of blood. The source is an elderly man in good health. The CDR3 is CSAREGTSGETQYF. The CDR3, as DNA: TGCAGTGCTAGAGAAGGGACTAGCGGAGAGACCCAGTACTTC.